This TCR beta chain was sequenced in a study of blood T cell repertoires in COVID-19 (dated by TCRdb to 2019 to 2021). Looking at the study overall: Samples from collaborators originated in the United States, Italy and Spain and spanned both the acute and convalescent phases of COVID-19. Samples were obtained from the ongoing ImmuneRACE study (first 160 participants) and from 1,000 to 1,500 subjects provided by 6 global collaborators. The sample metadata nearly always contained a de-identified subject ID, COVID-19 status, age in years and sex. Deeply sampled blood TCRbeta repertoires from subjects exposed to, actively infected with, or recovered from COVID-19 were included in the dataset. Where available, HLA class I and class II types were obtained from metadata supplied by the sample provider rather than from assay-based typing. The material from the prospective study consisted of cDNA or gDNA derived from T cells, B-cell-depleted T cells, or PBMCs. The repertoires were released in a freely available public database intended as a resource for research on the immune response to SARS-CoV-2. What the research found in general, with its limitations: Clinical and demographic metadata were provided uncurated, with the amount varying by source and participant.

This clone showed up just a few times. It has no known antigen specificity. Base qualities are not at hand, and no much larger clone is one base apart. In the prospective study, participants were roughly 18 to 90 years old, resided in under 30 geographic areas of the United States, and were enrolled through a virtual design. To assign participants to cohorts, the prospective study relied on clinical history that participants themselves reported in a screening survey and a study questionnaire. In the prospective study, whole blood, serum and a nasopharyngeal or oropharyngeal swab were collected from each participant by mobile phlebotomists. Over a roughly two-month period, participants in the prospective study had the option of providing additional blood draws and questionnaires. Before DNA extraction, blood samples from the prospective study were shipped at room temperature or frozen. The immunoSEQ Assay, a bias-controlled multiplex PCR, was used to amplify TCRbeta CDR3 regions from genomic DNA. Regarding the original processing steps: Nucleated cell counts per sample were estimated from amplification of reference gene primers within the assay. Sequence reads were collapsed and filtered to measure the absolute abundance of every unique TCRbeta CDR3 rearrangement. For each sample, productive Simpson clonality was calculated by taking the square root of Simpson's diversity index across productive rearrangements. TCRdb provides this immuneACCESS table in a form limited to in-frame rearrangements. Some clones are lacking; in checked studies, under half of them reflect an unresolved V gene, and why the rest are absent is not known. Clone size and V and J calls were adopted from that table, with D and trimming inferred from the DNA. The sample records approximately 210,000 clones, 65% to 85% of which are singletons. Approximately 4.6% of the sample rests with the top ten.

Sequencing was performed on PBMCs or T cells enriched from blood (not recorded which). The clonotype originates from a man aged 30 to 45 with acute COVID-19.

The CDR3 protein is CASSADSRTTDTQYF. The sequenced DNA: TGTGCCAGCAGCGCGGACTCCAGGACCACAGATACGCAGTATTTT. The chain links TRBV9 with TRBJ2-3; TRBD2 might be the D gene, on 5 matching bases. V is pared back by 3 bases and J by 2 bases, with 13 bases lying between the germline termini. The CDR3 spans 15 residues, from the cysteine through the phenylalanine. Only CDR3 DNA is held: 45 bases, read in frame from base 1. From the germline V gene, CDR1 is SGDLS and CDR2 is YYNGEE.